A single sample gave rise to the 12 T cell receptor beta chains below, sequenced in a study of vaccination effects on CD4 cells after COVID-19. ViraFEST assay sequencing came after antigen-specific CD4+ T cells were expanded with viral peptide pools. Culture proceeded for 10 days, and CD4+ T cells were then isolated. Each participant was administered two doses of either the BNT162b2 or the mRNA-1273 vaccine. The method was immunoSEQ multiplex PCR; TCRdb's version includes in-frame clones alone and lacks a portion of them. The sample holds around 30,000 clones, around 67% seen once. For these TCRs, the target antigens are not known. This specimen consisted of CD4+ T cells from PBMCs cultured with HCoV-229E spike peptides, obtained after COVID-19 vaccination. These receptors originate from a human donor who received a COVID-19 vaccine.

This clone was seen more than once but under ten times. This chain uses TRBV4-1 with TRBJ1-5, with a tentative D call TRBD1 (5 bases). V lost 3 bases and J 3 bases, leaving 12 bases between the germline ends. There are 15 residues in the CDR3. Germline loops: CDR1 MGHRA, CDR2 YSYEKL. The CDR3 protein is CASSHNRQLNQPQHF. The CDR3 DNA reads as TGCGCCAGCAGCCACAATAGACAGCTCAATCAGCCCCAGCATTTT.

The V and J genes are TRBV6-5 and TRBJ2-7; 11 bases map to TRBD2. The CDR3 spans 15 residues. The germline CDR1 and CDR2 sequences are MNHEY and SVGAGI. Trimming at V came to 6 bases and at J to 0 bases, leaving 4 bases not matched to a gene. CDR3 coding DNA: TGTGCCAGCAGGACTAGCGGGGTCAGCTCCTACGAGCAGTACTTC. Translated, it gives CASRTSGVSSYEQYF.

This clone was found once. This rearrangement joins TRBV7-9 to TRBJ1-5; 8 bases line up with TRBD1. The ends lost 4 bases at V and 1 base at J; junction bases unmatched: 9. Germline V lookup: CDR1 SEHNR, CDR2 FQNEAQ (reference sequence). The CDR3 is 17 residues long. The CDR3 coding sequence is TGTGCCAGCAGCTCCGGCCGGACAGGGTTAAGCAATCAGCCCCAGCATTTT. Protein sequence: CASSSGRTGLSNQPQHF.

The chain uses TRBV30 and TRBJ1-1; D gene ambiguous. The CDR3 runs to 15 residues. Trimming took off 2 bases at V and 2 bases at J, with 15 bases between the two ends. Per germline, CDR1 GTSNPN and CDR2 SVGIG (reference sequence). As DNA, the CDR3 is TGTGCCTGGAGTCCATACCGATCGAGAAACACTGAAGCTTTCTTT. It encodes CAWSPYRSRNTEAFF.

V is TRBV4-1 and J is TRBJ2-7, with 9 bases aligning to TRBD1. CDR1 MGHRA and CDR2 YSYEKL come from the germline V gene. The junction had 13 bases not matched to a gene; V was cut back by 5 bases and J by 2 bases. The CDR3 extends over 17 amino acids. CDR3 region: CASSWHPDRGGTYEQYF. In DNA, the CDR3 is TGCGCCAGCAGCTGGCACCCGGACAGGGGTGGAACCTACGAGCAGTACTTC.

The chain has TRBV18 and TRBJ2-7, with TRBD1 matching 8 bases. The CDR3 has 13 amino acids. The V gene's germline CDR1 is KGHSH and CDR2 LQKENI. The ends lost 5 bases at V and 3 bases at J; junction bases unmatched: 3. CDR3 coding DNA: TGTGCCAGCTCATCACAGGGGGGCTACGAGCAGTACTTC. Translated, it gives CASSSQGGYEQYF. Drawing the rest from reference TRBV18 and TRBJ2-7, the complete variable domain is NAGVMQNPRHLVRRRGQEARLRCSPMKGHSHVYWYRQLPEEGLKFMVYLQKENIIDESGMPKERFSAEFPKEGPSILRIQQVVRGDSAAYFCASSSQGGYEQYFGPGTRLTVT.

The J gene is TRBJ1-1, the V gene TRBV18, with TRBD1 as a possible D gene (5 bases). CDR1 KGHSH and CDR2 LQKENI come from the germline V gene. The germline V and J ends were trimmed by 3 bases and 1 base, with 12 bases remaining between them. This CDR3 contains 15 residues. CDR3 region: CASSPRRQPNTEAFF. As DNA, the CDR3 is TGTGCCAGCTCACCGCGTCGACAGCCGAACACTGAAGCTTTCTTT.

The J gene is TRBJ1-6, the V gene TRBV11-2, with D possibly TRBD1 on 5 matching bases. CDR3 length: 16 residues. Germline CDR1 and CDR2: SGHAT and FQNNGV. Trimming took 1 base from V and 6 from J, leaving 13 bases between them. The CDR3: CASSLGAGKLNSPLHF. CDR3 sequence (DNA): TGTGCCAGCAGCTTAGGGGCAGGGAAACTTAATTCACCCCTCCACTTT.

The chain uses TRBV5-1 and TRBJ2-1; no reliable D call. CDR3 length: 13 residues. Deletions cut 3 bases from V and 2 bases from J, with 6 bases between. CDR1 is SGHRS and CDR2 is YFSETQ in the germline V gene. This CDR3 is CASSSVPYNEQFF. The DNA for the CDR3 is TGCGCCAGCAGCTCAGTACCCTACAATGAGCAGTTCTTC.

DNA of the CDR3: TGTGCCAGCAGCCTCATGGCCGATACGCAGTATTTT. Amino acid sequence: CASSLMADTQYF. V and J are TRBV6-6 and TRBJ2-3; D unresolved. The germline gives CDR1 MNHNY, CDR2 SVGAGI (reference sequence). Trimming stripped 6 bases from V and 6 bases from J, with 10 bases between. This CDR3 is 12 amino acids long.

This clone occurred a few times. V usage is TRBV7-9 and J usage is TRBJ1-3, with D hard to call. V was trimmed by 2 bases and J by 2 bases, leaving 10 bases between them. CDR1 is SEHNR and CDR2 is FQNEAQ in the germline V gene (reference sequence). This CDR3 comprises 15 residues. CDR3 sequence reads: CASSLMGEAGNTIYF. CDR3 DNA: TGTGCCAGCAGCTTAATGGGAGAGGCTGGAAACACCATATATTTT.

J is TRBJ2-5 and V is TRBV5-1, with a weak D call TRBD1 (5 bases). Germline V gene lookup returns CDR1 SGHRS and CDR2 YFSETQ. The CDR3 is 13 residues long. The ends were cut back, 8 bases at V and 4 bases at J, with 15 bases in the middle. For the CDR3, the DNA is TGCGCCAGGCCTCTAGGGGTCCGAGAGACCCAGTACTTC. Translated: CARPLGVRETQYF. Using reference TRBV5-1 and TRBJ2-5 for the parts outside the CDR3, the full variable domain is KAGVTQTPRYLIKTRGQQVTLSCSPISGHRSVSWYQQTPGQGLQFLFEYFSETQRNKGNFPGRFSGRQFSNSRSEMNVSTLELGDSALYLCARPLGVRETQYFGPGTRLLVL.